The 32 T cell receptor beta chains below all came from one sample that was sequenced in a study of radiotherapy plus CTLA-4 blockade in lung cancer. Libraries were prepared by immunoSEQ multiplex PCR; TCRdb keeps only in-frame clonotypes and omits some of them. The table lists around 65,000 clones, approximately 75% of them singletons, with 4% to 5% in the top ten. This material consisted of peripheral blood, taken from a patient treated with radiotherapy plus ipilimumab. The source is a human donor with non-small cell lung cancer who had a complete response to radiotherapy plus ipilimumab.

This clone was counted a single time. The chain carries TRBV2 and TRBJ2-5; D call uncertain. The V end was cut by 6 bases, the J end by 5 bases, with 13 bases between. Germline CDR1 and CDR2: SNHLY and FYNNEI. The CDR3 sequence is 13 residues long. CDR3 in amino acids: CASRVIDGETQYF. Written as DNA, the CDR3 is TGTGCCAGCAGGGTTATAGATGGGGAGACCCAGTACTTC. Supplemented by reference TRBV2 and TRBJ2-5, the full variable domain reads EPEVTQTPSHQVTQMGQEVILRCVPISNHLYFYWYRQILGQKVEFLVSFYNNEISEKSEIFDDQFSVERPDGSNFTLKIRSTKLEDSAMYFCASRVIDGETQYFGPGTRLLVL.

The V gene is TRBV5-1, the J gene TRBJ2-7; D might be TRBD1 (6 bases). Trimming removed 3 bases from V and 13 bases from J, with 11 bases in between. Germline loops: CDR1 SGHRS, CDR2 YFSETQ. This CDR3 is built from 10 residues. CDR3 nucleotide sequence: TGCGCCAGCAGCTCTCGGACAGTCTACGTC. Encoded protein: CASSSRTVYV.

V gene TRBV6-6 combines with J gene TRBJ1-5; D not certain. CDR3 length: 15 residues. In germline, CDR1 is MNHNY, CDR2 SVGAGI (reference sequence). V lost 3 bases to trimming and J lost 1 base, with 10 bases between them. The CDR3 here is CASSYATASNQPQHF. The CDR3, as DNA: TGTGCCAGCAGTTATGCAACAGCAAGCAATCAGCCCCAGCATTTT.

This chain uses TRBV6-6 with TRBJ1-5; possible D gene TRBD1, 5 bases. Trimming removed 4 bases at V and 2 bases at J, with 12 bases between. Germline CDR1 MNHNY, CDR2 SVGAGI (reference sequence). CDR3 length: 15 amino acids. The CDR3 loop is CASSLGVRGNQPQHF. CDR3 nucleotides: TGTGCCAGCAGTTTAGGGGTTCGCGGCAATCAGCCCCAGCATTTT.

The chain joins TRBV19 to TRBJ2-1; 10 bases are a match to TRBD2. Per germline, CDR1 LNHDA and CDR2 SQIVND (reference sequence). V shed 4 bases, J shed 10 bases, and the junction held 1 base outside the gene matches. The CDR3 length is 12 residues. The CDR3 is CASSTSGGEQFF. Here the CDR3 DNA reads TGTGCCAGTAGTACTAGCGGGGGCGAGCAGTTCTTC.

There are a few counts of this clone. CDR3 nucleotide sequence: TGTGCCAGTAGGACGGATCCGAACACTGAAGCTTTCTTT. Protein: CASRTDPNTEAFF. The chain combines TRBV19 with TRBJ1-1; no firm D call. V lost 6 bases, J lost 1 base, and 9 bases lay in between. Germline V gene sequence: CDR1 LNHDA, CDR2 SQIVND (reference sequence). This CDR3 has 13 amino acids.

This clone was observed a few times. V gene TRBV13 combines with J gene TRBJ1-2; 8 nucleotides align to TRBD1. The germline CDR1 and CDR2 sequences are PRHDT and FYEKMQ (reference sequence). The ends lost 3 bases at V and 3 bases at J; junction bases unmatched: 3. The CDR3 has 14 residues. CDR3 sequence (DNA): TGTGCCAGCAGCTTGACAGGGGAGGACTATGGCTACACCTTC. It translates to CASSLTGEDYGYTF.

The DNA for the CDR3 is TGTGCCAGCAGGGGGGACAGGAACACTGAAGCTTTCTTT. Protein product: CASRGDRNTEAFF. The chain is built from TRBV2 and TRBJ1-1, with 7 bases matching TRBD1. The CDR3 contains 13 residues. Germline values: CDR1 SNHLY, CDR2 FYNNEI. V lost 6 bases to trimming and J lost 1 base; unmatched junction nucleotides: 2.

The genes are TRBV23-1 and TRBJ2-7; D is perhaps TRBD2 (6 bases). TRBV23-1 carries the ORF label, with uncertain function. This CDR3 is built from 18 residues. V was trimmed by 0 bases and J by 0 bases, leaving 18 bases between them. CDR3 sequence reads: CASSQSAETRQNSYEQYF. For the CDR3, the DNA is TGCGCCAGCAGTCAATCTGCCGAGACTAGGCAGAACTCCTACGAGCAGTACTTC.

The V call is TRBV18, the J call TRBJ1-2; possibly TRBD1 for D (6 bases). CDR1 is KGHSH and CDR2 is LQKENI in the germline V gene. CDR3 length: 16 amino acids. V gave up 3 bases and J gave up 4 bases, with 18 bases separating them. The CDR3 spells CASSPPRNTGIYGYTF. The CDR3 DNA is TGTGCCAGCTCACCCCCGAGGAATACAGGGATCTATGGCTACACCTTC.

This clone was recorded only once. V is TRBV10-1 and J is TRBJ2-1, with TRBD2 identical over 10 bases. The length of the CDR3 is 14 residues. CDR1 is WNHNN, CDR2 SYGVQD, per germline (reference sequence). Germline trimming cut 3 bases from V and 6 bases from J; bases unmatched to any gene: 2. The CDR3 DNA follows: TGCGCCAGCAGTGAAGCTAGCGGGAGCAATGAGCAGTTCTTC. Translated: CASSEASGSNEQFF.

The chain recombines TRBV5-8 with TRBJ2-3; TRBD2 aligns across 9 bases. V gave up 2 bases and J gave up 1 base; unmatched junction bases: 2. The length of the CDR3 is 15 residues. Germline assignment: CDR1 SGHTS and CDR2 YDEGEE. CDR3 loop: CASSLQRGGTDTQYF. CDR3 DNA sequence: TGTGCCAGCAGCTTACAGCGGGGGGGCACAGATACGCAGTATTTT.

CDR3 in amino acids: CAISESMAGRSTEAFF. The CDR3 DNA reads TGTGCCATCAGTGAGTCGATGGCAGGGCGAAGCACTGAAGCTTTCTTT. This chain links TRBV10-3 with TRBJ1-1; the D gene is possibly TRBD1 (5 bases). Germline V CDR1 and CDR2: ENHRY, SYGVKD. V was cut by 0 bases and J by 4 bases, with 15 bases left in between. This CDR3 comprises 16 residues.

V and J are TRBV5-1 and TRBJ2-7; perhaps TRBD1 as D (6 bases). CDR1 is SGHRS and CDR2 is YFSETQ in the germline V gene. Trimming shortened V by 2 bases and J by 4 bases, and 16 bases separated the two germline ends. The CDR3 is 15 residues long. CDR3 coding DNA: TGCGCCAGCAGCTTCCCCCGGGACACTGCTTACGAGCAGTACGTC. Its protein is CASSFPRDTAYEQYV.

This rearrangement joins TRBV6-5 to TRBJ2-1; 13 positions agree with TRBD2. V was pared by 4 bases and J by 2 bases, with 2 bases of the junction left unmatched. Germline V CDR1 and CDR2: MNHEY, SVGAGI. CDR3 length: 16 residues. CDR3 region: CASSWTSGGPYNEQFF. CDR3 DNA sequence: TGTGCCAGCAGTTGGACTAGCGGGGGACCCTACAATGAGCAGTTCTTC.

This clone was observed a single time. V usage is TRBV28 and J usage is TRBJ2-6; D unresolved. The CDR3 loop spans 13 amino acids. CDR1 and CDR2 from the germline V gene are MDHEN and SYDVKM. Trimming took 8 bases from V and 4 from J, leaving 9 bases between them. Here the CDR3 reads CASSDGGANVLTF. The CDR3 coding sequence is TGTGCCAGCTCCGACGGGGGGGCCAACGTCCTGACTTTC.

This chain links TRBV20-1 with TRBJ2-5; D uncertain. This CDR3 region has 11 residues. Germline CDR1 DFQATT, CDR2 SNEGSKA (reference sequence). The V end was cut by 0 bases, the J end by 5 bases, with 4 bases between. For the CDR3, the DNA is TGCAGTGCTAGAGATGTGGAGACCCAGTACTTC. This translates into CSARDVETQYF.

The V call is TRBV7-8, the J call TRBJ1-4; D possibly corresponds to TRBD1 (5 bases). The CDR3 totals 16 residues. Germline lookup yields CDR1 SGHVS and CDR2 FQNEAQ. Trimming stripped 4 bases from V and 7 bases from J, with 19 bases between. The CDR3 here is CASSSQWDSGGEKLFF. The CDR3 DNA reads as TGTGCCAGCAGCTCTCAATGGGACTCGGGTGGTGAAAAACTGTTTTTT.

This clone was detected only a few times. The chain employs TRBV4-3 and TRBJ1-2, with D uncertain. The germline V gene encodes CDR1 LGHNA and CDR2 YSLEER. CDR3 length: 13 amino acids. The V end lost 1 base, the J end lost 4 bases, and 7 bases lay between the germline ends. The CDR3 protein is CASSQVGSYGYTF. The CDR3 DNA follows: TGCGCCAGCAGCCAAGTGGGGAGCTATGGCTACACCTTC.

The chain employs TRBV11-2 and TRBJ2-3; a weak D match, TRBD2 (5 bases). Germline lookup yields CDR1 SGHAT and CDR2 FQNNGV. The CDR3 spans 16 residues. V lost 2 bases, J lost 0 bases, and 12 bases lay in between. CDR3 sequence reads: CASSLRARTSTDTQYF. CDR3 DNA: TGTGCCAGCAGCTTAAGGGCCCGGACTAGCACAGATACGCAGTATTTT.

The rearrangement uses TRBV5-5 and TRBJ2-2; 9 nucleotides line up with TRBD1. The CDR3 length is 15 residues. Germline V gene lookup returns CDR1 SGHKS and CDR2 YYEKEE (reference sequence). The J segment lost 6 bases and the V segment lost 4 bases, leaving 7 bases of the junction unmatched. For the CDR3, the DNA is TGTGCCAGCAGCGGGCCCGGGACAGGGCCCGGGGAGCTGTTTTTT. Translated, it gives CASSGPGTGPGELFF.

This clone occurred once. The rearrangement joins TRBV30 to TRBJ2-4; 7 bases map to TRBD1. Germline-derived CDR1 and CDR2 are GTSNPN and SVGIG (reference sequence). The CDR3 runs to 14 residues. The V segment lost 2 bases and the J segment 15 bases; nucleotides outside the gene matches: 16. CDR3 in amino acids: CAWSTRGRQGRTYF. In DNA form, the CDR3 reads TGTGCCTGGAGTACGAGGGGCCGACAGGGAAGGACGTACTTC.

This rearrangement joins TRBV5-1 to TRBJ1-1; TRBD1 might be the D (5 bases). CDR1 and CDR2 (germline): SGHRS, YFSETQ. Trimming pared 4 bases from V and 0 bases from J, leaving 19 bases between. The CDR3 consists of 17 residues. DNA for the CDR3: TGCGCCAGCAGCCGCGGCCCCTCACGGGGCTTGAACACTGAAGCTTTCTTT. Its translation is CASSRGPSRGLNTEAFF.

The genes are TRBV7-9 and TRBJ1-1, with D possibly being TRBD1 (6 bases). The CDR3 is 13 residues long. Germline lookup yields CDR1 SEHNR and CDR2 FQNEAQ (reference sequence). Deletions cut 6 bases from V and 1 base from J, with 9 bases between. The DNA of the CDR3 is TGTGCCAGCAGGTTACAGGGGAACACTGAAGCTTTCTTT. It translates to CASRLQGNTEAFF.

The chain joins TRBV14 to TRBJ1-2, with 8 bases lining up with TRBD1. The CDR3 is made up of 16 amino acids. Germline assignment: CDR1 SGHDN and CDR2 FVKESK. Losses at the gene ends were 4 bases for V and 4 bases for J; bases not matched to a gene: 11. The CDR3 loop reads CASSPVDRGPIYGYTF. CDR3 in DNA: TGTGCCAGCAGCCCCGTTGACAGGGGCCCTATCTATGGCTACACCTTC. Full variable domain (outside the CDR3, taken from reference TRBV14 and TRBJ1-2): EAGVTQFPSHSVIEKGQTVTLRCDPISGHDNLYWYRRVMGKEIKFLLHFVKESKQDESGMPNNRFLAERTGGTYSTLKVQPAELEDSGVYFCASSPVDRGPIYGYTFGSGTRLTVV.

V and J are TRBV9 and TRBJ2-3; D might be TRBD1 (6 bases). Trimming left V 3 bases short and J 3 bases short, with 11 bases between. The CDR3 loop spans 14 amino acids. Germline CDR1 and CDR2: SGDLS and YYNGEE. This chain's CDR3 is CASSAQGGTDTQYF. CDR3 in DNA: TGTGCCAGCAGCGCACAGGGCGGGACAGATACGCAGTATTTT.

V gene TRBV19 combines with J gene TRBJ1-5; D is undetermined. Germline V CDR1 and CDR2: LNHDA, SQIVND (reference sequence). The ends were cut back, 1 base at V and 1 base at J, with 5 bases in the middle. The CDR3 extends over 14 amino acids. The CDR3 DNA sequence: TGTGCCAGTAGTATAGGTGTAAGCAATCAGCCCCAGCATTTT. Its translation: CASSIGVSNQPQHF.

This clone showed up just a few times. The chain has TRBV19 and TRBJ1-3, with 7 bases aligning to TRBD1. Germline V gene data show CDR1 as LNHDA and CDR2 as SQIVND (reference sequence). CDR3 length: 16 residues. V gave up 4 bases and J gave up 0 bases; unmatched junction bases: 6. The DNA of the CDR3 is TGTGCCAGTAGTACCGGGACAGCCTCCTCTGGAAACACCATATATTTT. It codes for CASSTGTASSGNTIYF.

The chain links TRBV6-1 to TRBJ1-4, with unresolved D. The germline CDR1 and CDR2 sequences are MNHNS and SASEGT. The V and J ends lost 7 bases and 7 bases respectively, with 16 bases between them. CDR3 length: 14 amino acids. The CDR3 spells CASTVGLETEKLFF. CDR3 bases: TGTGCCAGCACAGTGGGCCTCGAGACTGAAAAACTGTTTTTT.

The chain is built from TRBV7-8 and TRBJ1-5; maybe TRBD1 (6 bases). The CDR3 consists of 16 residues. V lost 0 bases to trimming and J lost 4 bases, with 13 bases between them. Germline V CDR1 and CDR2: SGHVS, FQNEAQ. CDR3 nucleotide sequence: TGTGCCAGCAGCTTAGCGCTGGGGGGCGCGAATCAGCCCCAGCATTTT. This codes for CASSLALGGANQPQHF. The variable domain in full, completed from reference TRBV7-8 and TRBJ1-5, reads GAGVSQSPRYKVAKRGQDVALRCDPISGHVSLFWYQQALGQGPEFLTYFQNEAQLDKSGLPSDRFFAERPEGSVSTLKIQRTQQEDSAVYLCASSLALGGANQPQHFGDGTRLSIL.

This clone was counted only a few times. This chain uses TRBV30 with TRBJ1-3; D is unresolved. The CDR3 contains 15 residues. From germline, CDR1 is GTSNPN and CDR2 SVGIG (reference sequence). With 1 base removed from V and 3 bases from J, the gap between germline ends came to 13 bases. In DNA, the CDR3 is TGTGCCTGGAGTGCCACCGGGAACCTTGGAAACACCATATATTTT. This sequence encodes CAWSATGNLGNTIYF.

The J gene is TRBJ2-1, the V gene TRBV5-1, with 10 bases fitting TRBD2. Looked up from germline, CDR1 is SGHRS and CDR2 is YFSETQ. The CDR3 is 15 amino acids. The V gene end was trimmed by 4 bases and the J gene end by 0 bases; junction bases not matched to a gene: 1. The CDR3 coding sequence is TGCGCCAGCAGCACTAGCGGGGCCTCCTACAATGAGCAGTTCTTC. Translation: CASSTSGASYNEQFF. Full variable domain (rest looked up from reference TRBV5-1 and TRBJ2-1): KAGVTQTPRYLIKTRGQQVTLSCSPISGHRSVSWYQQTPGQGLQFLFEYFSETQRNKGNFPGRFSGRQFSNSRSEMNVSTLELGDSALYLCASSTSGASYNEQFFGPGTRLTVL.